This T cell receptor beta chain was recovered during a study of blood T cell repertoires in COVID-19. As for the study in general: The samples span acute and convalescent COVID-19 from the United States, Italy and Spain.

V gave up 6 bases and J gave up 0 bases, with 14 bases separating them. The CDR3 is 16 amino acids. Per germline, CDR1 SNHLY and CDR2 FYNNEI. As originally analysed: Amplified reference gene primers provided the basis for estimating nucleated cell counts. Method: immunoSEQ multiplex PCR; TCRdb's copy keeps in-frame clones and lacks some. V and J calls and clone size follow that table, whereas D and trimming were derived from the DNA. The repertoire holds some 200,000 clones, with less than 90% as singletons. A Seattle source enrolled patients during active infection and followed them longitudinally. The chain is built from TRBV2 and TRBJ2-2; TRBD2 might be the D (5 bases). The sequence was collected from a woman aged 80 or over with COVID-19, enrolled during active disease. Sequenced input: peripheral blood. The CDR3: CASREQRSTNTGELFF. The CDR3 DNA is TGTGCCAGCAGGGAACAGCGGAGTACGAACACCGGGGAGCTGTTTTTT.